Below, one T cell receptor (beta chain) is given with its context. What it binds is unknown. These data are taken from a study of cytomegalovirus exposure and HLA in healthy donors. About the research overall: The study placed around 80% of its 398 genotyped donors in the Caucasian-associated ancestry cluster.

Trimming left V 6 bases short and J 4 bases short, with 18 bases between. Germline CDR1 reads GTSNPN; CDR2 reads SVGIG (reference sequence). This CDR3 has 14 amino acids. Study conclusions and caveats: CMV serostatus was the sole immune exposure information available. Several top significant clusters appeared, in a later analysis, to be linked to common viral pathogens.

PCR involved 60 Vbeta and 13 Jbeta primers. Only in-frame clones appear in the TCRdb table, and some are missing; sequencing was by immunoSEQ multiplex PCR. The sample holds 130,000 or so clones, over 70% seen once. The chain employs TRBV30 and TRBJ1-1; tentatively, D is TRBD1 (5 bases). The sample taken for sequencing was PBMCs. This sequence was found in a woman aged 40 to 50 in good health and CMV-seropositive. The CDR3 nucleotides read TGTGCCTGTCGGCCCTGGGGGGGGTTCACTGAAGCTTTCTTT. Its translation is CACRPWGGFTEAFF.